One and the same sample provided the 25 T cell receptor beta chains below, sequenced in a study of cytomegalovirus exposure and HLA in healthy donors. 13 Jbeta primers and 60 Vbeta primers were used for the PCR. The table came from immunoSEQ multiplex PCR; TCRdb's copy has only in-frame clones and leaves some out. The repertoire consists of 90,000 to 100,000 clones, with less than 80% occurring once and the leading ten covering 2% to 2.5%. What was sequenced was PBMCs. These receptors were taken from a man between 35 and 55 years old in good health and CMV-seronegative.

The genes are TRBV9 and TRBJ2-3; 7 positions agree with TRBD1. This CDR3 has 14 residues. Germline V gives CDR1 SGDLS, CDR2 YYNGEE. V trimming: 3 bases; J trimming: 9 bases; junction bases outside the gene matches: 10. As DNA, the CDR3 is TGTGCCAGCAGCGGGGGGACAGTTTATGAAACGCAGTATTTT. Translated, it gives CASSGGTVYETQYF.

The J gene is TRBJ1-1, the V gene TRBV19; 9 bases map to TRBD1. Germline V lookup: CDR1 LNHDA, CDR2 SQIVND (reference sequence). The CDR3 runs 16 residues. V trimming: 3 bases; J trimming: 5 bases; junction bases outside the gene matches: 10. CDR3: CASSIGTGPVGTEAFF. The DNA of the CDR3 is TGTGCCAGTAGTATTGGGACAGGGCCCGTGGGGACTGAAGCTTTCTTT.

The CDR3 here is CASSSKWGPRSSPLHF. CDR3 sequence (DNA): TGTGCCAGCAGCTCAAAATGGGGGCCGAGGAGTTCACCCCTCCACTTT. V and J are TRBV5-4 and TRBJ1-6, with D possibly matching TRBD1 (6 bases). Trimming took 3 bases from V and 9 from J, leaving 19 bases between them. Germline V gene lookup returns CDR1 SGHNT and CDR2 YYREEE (reference sequence). This CDR3 is built from 16 residues.

As for this clone: Distinct nucleotide sequences in the sample also encode this CDR3. The J gene is TRBJ2-2, the V gene TRBV18; unclear D gene. V was shortened by 3 bases and J by 4 bases, with 9 bases between the two germline ends. Per germline, CDR1 KGHSH and CDR2 LQKENI. This CDR3 spans 14 amino acids. CDR3 sequence (DNA): TGTGCCAGCTCACCCTCCTCAGGCACCGGGGAGCTGTTTTTT. This encodes CASSPSSGTGELFF. The whole variable domain, filled in from reference TRBV18 and TRBJ2-2, reads NAGVMQNPRHLVRRRGQEARLRCSPMKGHSHVYWYRQLPEEGLKFMVYLQKENIIDESGMPKERFSAEFPKEGPSILRIQQVVRGDSAAYFCASSPSSGTGELFFGEGSRLTVL.

This clone occurred a few times. The gene calls are TRBV2 and TRBJ1-4; no firm D call. CDR1 SNHLY and CDR2 FYNNEI come from the germline V gene. V lost 8 bases, J lost 0 bases, and 10 bases lay in between. The CDR3 spans 14 residues. The CDR3 spells CASRQTTTNEKLFF. The CDR3 nucleotides are TGTGCCAGCCGGCAGACAACAACTAATGAAAAACTGTTTTTT.

CDR3 sequence: CASSQVKPHEQYF. Here the CDR3 DNA reads TGTGCCAGCAGCCAAGTTAAGCCCCACGAGCAGTACTTC. The chain uses TRBV4-2 and TRBJ2-7; D unresolved. In germline, CDR1 is LGHNA, CDR2 YNFKEQ. V was shortened by 1 base and J by 5 bases, with 9 bases between the two germline ends. The CDR3 contains 13 residues.

V and J are TRBV15 and TRBJ2-3, with 7 bases identical to TRBD2. This CDR3 is 18 amino acids long. Germline loops: CDR1 LNHNV, CDR2 YYDKDF (reference sequence). J gave up 0 bases and V 0 bases, and 9 bases lay outside the gene matches. The CDR3 spells CATSRDRASGSSTDTQYF. CDR3 nucleotides: TGTGCCACCAGCAGAGATCGGGCTAGCGGCTCTAGCACAGATACGCAGTATTTT.

This clone was counted only a few times. The chain employs TRBV2 and TRBJ1-6; perhaps TRBD1 as D (5 bases). Germline CDR1 SNHLY, CDR2 FYNNEI. V was cut by 3 bases and J by 0 bases, with 9 bases left in between. This CDR3 contains 16 residues. The CDR3 spells CASSDDRSSYNSPLHF. The CDR3 bases are TGTGCCAGCAGTGATGACAGAAGCTCCTATAATTCACCCCTCCACTTT.

The chain carries TRBV5-4 and TRBJ2-3; 11 bases map to TRBD2. This CDR3 spans 16 amino acids. V shed 3 bases and J 2 bases; nucleotides not matched to a gene: 5. In germline, CDR1 is SGHNT, CDR2 YYREEE (reference sequence). DNA for the CDR3: TGTGCCAGCAGCTACCGACTAGCGGGACCCACAGATACGCAGTATTTT. This gives the protein CASSYRLAGPTDTQYF.

The V gene is TRBV13, the J gene TRBJ2-2; TRBD2 matches at 7 bases. V lost 3 bases to trimming and J lost 4 bases; unmatched junction nucleotides: 5. The CDR3 has 15 residues. Germline assignment: CDR1 PRHDT and CDR2 FYEKMQ (reference sequence). DNA for the CDR3: TGTGCCAGCAGCTTGGGAGGGACGGTCACCGGGGAGCTGTTTTTT. This gives the protein CASSLGGTVTGELFF.

The gene calls are TRBV28 and TRBJ2-1, with 12 bases fitting TRBD1. CDR3 length: 14 residues. Germline CDR1 is MDHEN and CDR2 is SYDVKM. J gave up 8 bases and V 3 bases, and 2 bases lay outside the gene matches. The DNA for the CDR3 is TGTGCCAGCAGTTTTGGGACAGGGGGCGATGAGCAGTTCTTC. Protein sequence: CASSFGTGGDEQFF.

The J gene is TRBJ2-5, the V gene TRBV5-1, with 9 bases aligning to TRBD1. The end of the DNA aligns better with TRBJ2-7, so the J call may be wrong. The V gene's germline CDR1 is SGHRS and CDR2 YFSETQ. CDR3 size: 14 residues. The CDR3 DNA sequence: TGCGCCAGCAGCGTTGGGACAGGGATCTACGAGCAGTACTTC. It encodes CASSVGTGIYEQYF.

V and J are TRBV2 and TRBJ2-7, with D tentatively TRBD2 (6 bases). This CDR3 has 12 residues. V lost 8 bases and J 6 bases, leaving 14 bases between the germline ends. Germline CDR1 is SNHLY and CDR2 is FYNNEI. This chain's CDR3 is CASGRARGEQYF. CDR3 nucleotides: TGTGCCAGCGGTAGGGCGCGGGGCGAGCAGTACTTC.

This clone was observed a few times. The V gene is TRBV2, the J gene TRBJ2-5; 15 positions agree with TRBD2. Trimming took 6 bases from V and 2 from J; bases not matched to a gene: 16. CDR1 is SNHLY and CDR2 is FYNNEI in the germline V gene. The CDR3 is made up of 20 amino acids. The CDR3 loop is CASRPLGLAGGPALQETQYF. In nucleotides, the CDR3 is TGTGCCAGCAGACCCCTTGGACTAGCGGGAGGGCCCGCCCTACAAGAGACCCAGTACTTC.

A few counts support this clone. For the CDR3, the DNA is TGTGCCAGCAGCTCGACAGGGGAGTACGAGCAGTACTTC. This sequence encodes CASSSTGEYEQYF. The V call is TRBV5-4, the J call TRBJ2-7; 8 bases are a match to TRBD1. Unmatched junction bases numbered 3, after V lost 3 bases and J lost 4 bases. The CDR3 length is 13 residues. Germline lookup yields CDR1 SGHNT and CDR2 YYREEE (reference sequence). Full variable domain (missing parts from reference TRBV5-4 and TRBJ2-7): ETGVTQSPTHLIKTRGQQVTLRCSSQSGHNTVSWYQQALGQGPQFIFQYYREEENGRGNFPPRFSGLQFPNYSSELNVNALELDDSALYLCASSSTGEYEQYFGPGTRLTVT.

The rearrangement joins TRBV28 to TRBJ1-6; the D gene is possibly TRBD1 (6 bases). Trimming left V 2 bases short and J 3 bases short, with 8 bases between. The CDR3 spans 15 residues. Germline values: CDR1 MDHEN, CDR2 SYDVKM. The CDR3 sequence is CASSLGTIYNSPLHF. The CDR3 DNA reads TGTGCCAGCAGTTTAGGGACAATCTATAATTCACCCCTCCACTTT.

The chain has TRBV14 and TRBJ1-1; D possibly corresponds to TRBD1 (5 bases). The CDR3 extends over 14 amino acids. Germline loops: CDR1 SGHDN, CDR2 FVKESK. V gave up 0 bases and J gave up 0 bases, with 5 bases separating them. The CDR3 reads CASSQEQVNTEAFF. Written as DNA, the CDR3 is TGTGCCAGCAGCCAAGAACAGGTGAACACTGAAGCTTTCTTT.

J is TRBJ2-6 and V is TRBV20-1; no clear D gene. Germline CDR1 DFQATT, CDR2 SNEGSKA (reference sequence). This CDR3 comprises 11 residues. The CDR3 DNA reads as TGCATGTACTCTGGGGCCAACGTCCTGACTTTC. Its protein is CMYSGANVLTF.

This clone was counted a few times. The chain combines TRBV6-6 with TRBJ2-7; TRBD1 aligns across 7 bases. This CDR3 contains 14 residues. CDR1 and CDR2 from the germline V gene are MNHNY and SVGAGI (reference sequence). The J segment lost 0 bases and the V segment lost 2 bases, leaving 1 base of the junction unmatched. CDR3: CASSYGTDSYEQYF. The CDR3 DNA sequence: TGTGCCAGCAGTTACGGGACAGACTCCTACGAGCAGTACTTC.

The chain has TRBV28 and TRBJ2-1, with 7 positions matching TRBD2. Germline V lookup: CDR1 MDHEN, CDR2 SYDVKM. Trimming at V came to 11 bases and at J to 8 bases, leaving 12 bases not matched to a gene. CDR3 size: 13 residues. The CDR3: CAHGGGSVDEQFF. In DNA form, the CDR3 reads TGTGCCCATGGGGGAGGGAGTGTCGATGAGCAGTTCTTC. Combining the CDR3 with reference TRBV28 and TRBJ2-1 gives the whole variable domain DVKVTQSSRYLVKRTGEKVFLECVQDMDHENMFWYRQDPGLGLRLIYFSYDVKMKEKGDIPEGYSVSREKKERFSLILESASTNQTSMYLCAHGGGSVDEQFFGPGTRLTVL.

This clone was seen a handful of times. This chain connects TRBV6-1 to TRBJ2-7; TRBD1 matches at 7 bases. The J segment lost 6 bases and the V segment lost 0 bases, leaving 5 bases of the junction unmatched. The CDR3 runs 14 residues. Germline values: CDR1 MNHNS, CDR2 SASEGT. The CDR3 sequence: CASSEAVGQAEQYF. The CDR3 nucleotides are TGTGCCAGCAGTGAAGCGGTTGGACAGGCCGAGCAGTACTTC.

The chain carries TRBV6-1 and TRBJ1-6; tentative D call: TRBD1 (5 bases). The CDR3 is made up of 13 amino acids. Deletions cut 3 bases from V and 8 bases from J, with 8 bases between. In germline, CDR1 is MNHNS, CDR2 SASEGT. The CDR3 DNA follows: TGTGCCAGCAGTGAGCTCAGGGATTCACCCCTCCACTTT. Amino acids: CASSELRDSPLHF.

Notes on this clone: Different DNA sequences within this sample yield the same CDR3. The chain employs TRBV7-2 and TRBJ1-2; 10 positions match TRBD1. J was trimmed by 2 bases and V by 5 bases; bases with no gene match: 2. Germline V gives CDR1 SGHTA, CDR2 FQGNSA. The CDR3 is 14 residues long. CDR3 in amino acids: CASSPTGGNYGYTF. The CDR3 region has the DNA TGTGCCAGCAGCCCGACAGGGGGCAACTATGGCTACACCTTC.

The V and J genes are TRBV28 and TRBJ1-1, with D possibly TRBD1 on 5 matching bases. The CDR3 extends over 14 amino acids. V dropped 5 bases and J dropped 1 base, with 11 bases sitting between them. CDR1 MDHEN and CDR2 SYDVKM come from the germline V gene. CDR3 protein: CASSLSQENTEAFF. The CDR3, as DNA: TGTGCCAGCAGTCTTTCACAGGAGAACACTGAAGCTTTCTTT.

This chain uses TRBV5-4 with TRBJ2-5; 9 bases line up with TRBD1. The assigned J gene may be wrong: the sequence end matches TRBJ2-7 better. Germline CDR1 reads SGHNT; CDR2 reads YYREEE (reference sequence). This CDR3 contains 14 residues. As DNA, the CDR3 is TGTGCCAGCAGCCACAGGACAGGGGCCTACGAGCAGTACTTC. It translates to CASSHRTGAYEQYF.